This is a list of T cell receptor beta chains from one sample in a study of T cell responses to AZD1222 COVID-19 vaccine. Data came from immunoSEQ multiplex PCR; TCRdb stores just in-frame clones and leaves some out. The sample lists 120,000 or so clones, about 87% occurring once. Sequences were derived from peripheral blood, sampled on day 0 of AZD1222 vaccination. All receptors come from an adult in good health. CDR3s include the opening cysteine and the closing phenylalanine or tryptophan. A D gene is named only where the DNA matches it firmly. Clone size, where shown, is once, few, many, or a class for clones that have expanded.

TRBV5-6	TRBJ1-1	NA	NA	CASSTDTLGAFF	TGTGCCAGCAGCACCGACACGTTGGGGGCTTTCTTT
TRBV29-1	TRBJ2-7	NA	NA	CSVANGRSEGEQYF	TGCAGCGTAGCCAATGGCAGGTCTGAGGGGGAGCAGTACTTC
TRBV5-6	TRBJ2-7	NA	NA	CASSLWGSTYEQYF	TGTGCCAGCAGCTTGTGGGGGAGTACCTACGAGCAGTACTTC
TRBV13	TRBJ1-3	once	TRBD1	CASSLSRGLGNTIYF	TGTGCCAGCAGCTTATCTAGGGGGCTTGGAAACACCATATATTTT
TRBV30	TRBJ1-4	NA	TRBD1	CAWSVGEWTGVEKLFF	TGTGCCTGGAGTGTAGGCGAGTGGACAGGGGTTGAAAAACTGTTTTTT
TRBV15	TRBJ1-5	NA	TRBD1	CATSIKQGDQPQHF	TGTGCCACCAGCATTAAACAGGGGGATCAGCCCCAGCATTTT
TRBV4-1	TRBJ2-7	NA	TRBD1	CASSQVWTGGSEQYF	TGCGCCAGCAGCCAAGTTTGGACAGGCGGAAGCGAGCAGTACTTC
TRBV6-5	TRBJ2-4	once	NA	CASSYMSGGNIQYF	TGTGCCAGCAGTTACATGAGCGGAGGAAACATTCAGTACTTC
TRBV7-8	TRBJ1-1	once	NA	CASSLDSSSYTEAFF	TGTGCCAGCAGCTTAGATAGCAGTTCTTACACTGAAGCTTTCTTT
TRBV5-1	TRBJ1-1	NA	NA	CASSRTRTNTEAFF	TGCGCCAGCAGCCGCACACGGACGAACACTGAAGCTTTCTTT
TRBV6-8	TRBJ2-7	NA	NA	CASRPRDKGEREQYF	TGTGCCAGCAGACCCCGGGACAAAGGGGAGAGGGAGCAGTACTTC
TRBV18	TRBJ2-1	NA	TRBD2	CASSPSGGGASYNEQFF	TGTGCCAGCTCACCCTCGGGGGGGGGCGCCTCCTACAATGAGCAGTTCTTC
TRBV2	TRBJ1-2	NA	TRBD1	CASNRQGAGYGYTF	TGTGCCAGCAACCGACAGGGGGCGGGGTATGGCTACACCTTC
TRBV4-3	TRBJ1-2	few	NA	CASSQDLPGPLYGYTF	TGCGCCAGCAGCCAAGATCTTCCAGGACCCCTCTATGGCTACACCTTC
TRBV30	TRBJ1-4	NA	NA	CAWSPLPDEKLFF	TGTGCCTGGAGCCCCCTTCCGGATGAAAAACTGTTTTTT
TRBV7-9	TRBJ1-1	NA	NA	CASSPWTSGVEAFF	TGTGCCAGCAGCCCGTGGACCTCCGGCGTTGAAGCTTTCTTT
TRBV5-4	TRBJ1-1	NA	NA	CASSTRENTEAFF	TGTGCCAGCAGTACCCGGGAGAACACTGAAGCTTTCTTT
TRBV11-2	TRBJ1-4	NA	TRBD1	CASSFRDRVNEKLFF	TGTGCCAGCAGCTTCCGGGACAGGGTAAATGAAAAACTGTTTTTT
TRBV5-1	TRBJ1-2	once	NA	CASSLVGSANYGYTF	TGCGCCAGCAGCTTGGTGGGGTCGGCTAACTATGGCTACACCTTC
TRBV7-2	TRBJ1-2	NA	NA	CASSQNYGYTF	TGTGCCAGCAGCCAGAACTATGGCTACACCTTC
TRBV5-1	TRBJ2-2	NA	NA	CASSFVSAPGELFF	TGCGCCAGCAGCTTCGTTAGCGCCCCCGGGGAGCTGTTTTTT
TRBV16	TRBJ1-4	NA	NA	CASSPRGEKLFF	TGTGCCAGCAGCCCCCGAGGCGAAAAACTGTTTTTT
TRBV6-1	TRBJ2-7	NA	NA	CASSEAPGEQYF	TGTGCCAGCAGTGAAGCGCCGGGTGAGCAGTACTTC
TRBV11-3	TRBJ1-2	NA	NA	CASSPSGGSLNYGYTF	TGTGCCAGCAGCCCTTCTGGGGGATCCCTCAACTATGGCTACACCTTC
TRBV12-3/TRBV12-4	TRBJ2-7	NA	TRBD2	CASRSGSMYEQYF	TGTGCCAGCAGGAGCGGGAGTATGTACGAGCAGTACTTC
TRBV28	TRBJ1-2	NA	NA	CASSLTDTIYGYTF	TGTGCCAGCAGCCTGACAGATACAATCTATGGCTACACCTTC
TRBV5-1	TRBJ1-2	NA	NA	CASSLEGDGYTF	TGCGCCAGCAGCTTGGAAGGGGATGGCTACACCTTC
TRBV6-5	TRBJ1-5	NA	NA	CASSYKTSSQPQHF	TGTGCCAGCAGTTACAAGACAAGCAGCCAGCCCCAGCATTTT
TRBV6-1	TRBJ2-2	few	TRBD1	CASSDGTANTGELFF	TGTGCCAGCAGTGATGGGACAGCGAACACCGGGGAGCTGTTTTTT
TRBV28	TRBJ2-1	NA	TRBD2	CASSYRLASGSYNEQFF	TGTGCCAGCAGTTACCGACTAGCGTCGGGCTCCTACAATGAGCAGTTCTTC
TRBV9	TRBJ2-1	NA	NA	CASSPGIVPYNEQFF	TGTGCCAGCAGCCCCGGCATAGTTCCATACAATGAGCAGTTCTTC